The 31 T cell receptor beta chains listed next were all sequenced from one sample in a study of human T cells and chemical hapten exposure. Time point described: patch test 1, 2 weeks after DPC sensitization. Treatment: therapeutic diphenylcyclopropenone sensitization with weekly scalp DPC. TCRdb recomputed calls from the RACE reads with MiXCR, one row per CDR3 protein. The top ten clones hold approximately 1.4% of a sample with some 110,000 distinct CDR3 sequences, 9.5% to 13% of them seen once. Sequences were derived from whole blood, sampled in connection with sensitization to the hapten diphenylcyclopropenone (DPC). These receptors all come from a woman between 50 and 59 years old with alopecia areata. Some clones in this sample may be carry-over from other donors' samples.

This clonotype was recorded at least ten times. The CDR3 sequence: CASSLAAQETQYF. For the CDR3, the DNA is TGTGCCAGCAGCTTAGCCGCCCAAGAGACCCAGTACTTC. The chain has TRBV7-2 and TRBJ2-5; D unclear. In germline, CDR1 is SGHTA, CDR2 FQGNSA. The CDR3 consists of 13 residues. Trimming removed 0 bases from V and 1 base from J, with 3 bases in between.

This chain links TRBV6-6 with TRBJ1-6; no reliable D call. Trimming left V 0 bases short and J 3 bases short, with 9 bases between. Germline loops: CDR1 MNHNY, CDR2 SVGAGI (reference sequence). This CDR3 spans 16 amino acids. CDR3 sequence reads: CASSYSSLSYNSPLHF. Here the CDR3 DNA reads TGTGCCAGCAGTTACTCTTCTCTTAGCTATAATTCACCCCTCCACTTT.

This clonotype was detected only a few times. V usage is TRBV12-5 and J usage is TRBJ1-1; D not certain. The CDR3 loop spans 14 amino acids. Germline lookup yields CDR1 LGHNT and CDR2 FRNRAP. V lost 6 bases to trimming and J lost 0 bases, with 11 bases between them. In DNA form, the CDR3 reads TGTGCTAGTGGCTCTGGCACGGTGAACACTGAAGCTTTCTTT. Translation gives CASGSGTVNTEAFF.

The rearrangement joins TRBV4-1 to TRBJ1-2; D is uncertain. This CDR3 has 15 residues. Germline CDR1 is MGHRA and CDR2 is YSYEKL. V gave up 4 bases and J gave up 4 bases, with 16 bases separating them. In DNA, the CDR3 is TGCGCCAGCAGCCCAAATCCAACGGCGGCCTATGGCTACACCTTC. Residues: CASSPNPTAAYGYTF.

This clonotype has ten or more counts. J is TRBJ2-6 and V is TRBV11-2; D is ambiguous. V was clipped by 5 bases and J by 3 bases, with 8 bases between them. Germline V gene data show CDR1 as SGHAT and CDR2 as FQNNGV. The CDR3 is 14 residues long. CDR3 sequence: CASSPPRGANVLTF. DNA for the CDR3: TGTGCCAGCAGCCCTCCACGTGGGGCCAACGTCCTGACTTTC.

In its sample, this clonotype was seen many times. The CDR3 sequence is CASSKGQQETQYF. CDR3 sequence (DNA): TGTGCCAGCAGTAAGGGACAGCAAGAGACCCAGTACTTC. The rearrangement uses TRBV28 and TRBJ2-5, with 7 bases matching TRBD1. Trimming at V came to 5 bases and at J to 2 bases, leaving 2 bases not matched to a gene. Germline V CDR1 and CDR2: MDHEN, SYDVKM. The CDR3 loop spans 13 amino acids.

The J gene is TRBJ1-6, the V gene TRBV11-2, with D unresolved. The CDR3 is made up of 12 amino acids. V was clipped by 5 bases and J by 7 bases, with 6 bases between them. Germline CDR1 and CDR2: SGHAT and FQNNGV. The CDR3: CASSTRNSPLHF. The CDR3 nucleotides read TGTGCCAGCAGCACCAGGAATTCACCCCTCCACTTT.

This clonotype was recorded only once. A much bigger clone sits one base away, suggesting this may be a read error. The CDR3 protein is CVSSLGDRPMVPFF. CDR3 DNA sequence: TGTGTCAGCAGCTTAGGGGACAGGCCGATGGTTCCTTTCTTT. This chain joins TRBV7-9 and TRBJ1-1; 8 bases match TRBD1. The CDR3 is 14 residues long. The germline V gene has CDR1 SEHNR and CDR2 FQNEAQ (reference sequence).

There are many counts of this clonotype. The chain links TRBV11-2 to TRBJ2-6; D is unresolved. This CDR3 region has 14 residues. CDR1 SGHAT and CDR2 FQNNGV come from the germline V gene. Trimming pared 4 bases from V and 0 bases from J, leaving 4 bases between. The CDR3 loop reads CASSSHSGANVLTF. DNA for the CDR3: TGTGCCAGCAGCTCCCACTCTGGGGCCAACGTCCTGACTTTC.

This clonotype was recorded at least ten times. This chain joins TRBV6-2 or TRBV6-3 and TRBJ1-6, with unresolved D. Germline V lookup: CDR1 MNHEY, CDR2 SVGEGT. The CDR3 totals 12 residues. V lost 1 base and J lost 10, with 5 bases in between. This chain's CDR3 is CASSYLYSPLHF. In DNA form, the CDR3 reads TGTGCCAGCAGTTACTTGTACTCACCCCTCCACTTT.

This clonotype came up many times. The chain couples TRBV5-1 to TRBJ1-1; D is unclear. Trimming left V 1 base short and J 4 bases short, with 14 bases between. This CDR3 is built from 15 residues. Germline values: CDR1 SGHRS, CDR2 YFSETQ. CDR3 sequence reads: CASSLTAGVPTEAFF. For the CDR3, the DNA is TGCGCCAGCAGCTTGACGGCAGGAGTACCCACTGAAGCTTTCTTT.

The genes are TRBV11-2 and TRBJ2-1, with D possibly TRBD1 on 6 matching bases. Germline V lookup: CDR1 SGHAT, CDR2 FQNNGV. Trimming removed 5 bases at V and 0 bases at J, with 26 bases between. This CDR3 comprises 20 residues. CDR3 sequence: CASSRNGGRSSYSSYNEQFF. Written as DNA, the CDR3 is TGTGCCAGCAGCCGCAATGGGGGCCGCTCTTCATATAGCTCCTACAATGAGCAGTTCTTC.

This clonotype has more than one count but fewer than ten. The CDR3 sequence is CASSLQGRGRTDTQYF. The CDR3 DNA reads TGTGCCAGCAGTTTACAGGGGCGAGGGAGAACAGATACGCAGTATTTT. The chain has TRBV28 and TRBJ2-3, with D maybe TRBD1 (6 bases). Germline-derived CDR1 and CDR2 are MDHEN and SYDVKM. The length of the CDR3 is 16 residues. The V end lost 2 bases, the J end lost 3 bases, and 15 bases lay between the germline ends.

At least ten counts were recorded for this clonotype. The rearrangement uses TRBV28 and TRBJ2-1; a weak D match, TRBD1 (6 bases). V was trimmed by 2 bases and J by 5 bases, leaving 13 bases between them. Germline CDR1 and CDR2: MDHEN and SYDVKM. The CDR3 sequence is 15 residues long. CDR3 loop: CASSLTVYRDNEQFF. The CDR3 coding sequence is TGTGCCAGCAGTTTAACCGTTTACAGGGACAATGAGCAGTTCTTC.

This chain uses TRBV12-3 or TRBV12-4 with TRBJ2-1, with TRBD1 matching over 7 bases. The CDR3 has 16 residues. Germline trimming cut 2 bases from V and 8 bases from J; bases unmatched to any gene: 12. The CDR3 spells CASSLLGGAIGYEQFF. CDR3 sequence (DNA): TGTGCCAGCAGTTTATTAGGGGGCGCGATCGGCTATGAGCAGTTCTTC.

This clonotype has only a few counts. The V gene is TRBV20-1, the J gene TRBJ1-1, with D unresolved. CDR1 is DFQATT and CDR2 is SNEGSKA in the germline V gene (reference sequence). The CDR3 totals 14 residues. Between the trimmed V and J ends, which lost 3 bases and 0 bases, there was a span of 11 bases. The CDR3 loop is CSARFAGLNTEAFF. CDR3 in DNA: TGCAGTGCTAGGTTTGCGGGGTTGAACACTGAAGCTTTCTTT.

This clonotype was found a few times. The J gene is TRBJ2-7, the V gene TRBV28, with no clear D. This CDR3 is 14 amino acids long. Deletions cut 2 bases from V and 2 bases from J, with 10 bases between. Germline V lookup: CDR1 MDHEN, CDR2 SYDVKM. The CDR3 spells CASSLAELAYEQYF. In DNA, the CDR3 is TGTGCCAGCAGTTTAGCGGAGTTGGCCTACGAGCAGTACTTC.

There are many counts of this clonotype. The chain links TRBV4-2 to TRBJ2-1; D not certain. Germline loops: CDR1 LGHNA, CDR2 YNFKEQ. The CDR3 runs to 16 residues. With 1 base removed from V and 2 bases from J, the gap between germline ends came to 12 bases. This CDR3 is CASSQGGAATYNEQFF. As DNA, the CDR3 is TGTGCCAGCAGCCAAGGAGGCGCGGCTACCTACAATGAGCAGTTCTTC.

A few counts support this clonotype. The chain couples TRBV6-5 to TRBJ2-2; 7 bases map to TRBD2. V lost 6 bases, J lost 6 bases, and 10 bases stayed unmatched. CDR1 is MNHEY, CDR2 SVGAGI, per germline. The CDR3 is 15 amino acids. CDR3 coding DNA: TGTGCCAGCAGCCTACGCCTGGGAGGGGCCGGGGAGCTGTTTTTT. Residues: CASSLRLGGAGELFF.

This chain links TRBV5-1 with TRBJ2-1; possible D gene TRBD1, 5 bases. Trimming took 2 bases from V and 0 from J, leaving 9 bases between them. Germline loops: CDR1 SGHRS, CDR2 YFSETQ. The CDR3 is made up of 15 amino acids. The CDR3 reads CASSFQGNSYNEQFF. The CDR3 DNA sequence: TGCGCCAGCAGCTTCCAGGGAAACTCCTACAATGAGCAGTTCTTC. Using reference TRBV5-1 and TRBJ2-1 for the parts outside the CDR3, the full variable domain is KAGVTQTPRYLIKTRGQQVTLSCSPISGHRSVSWYQQTPGQGLQFLFEYFSETQRNKGNFPGRFSGRQFSNSRSEMNVSTLELGDSALYLCASSFQGNSYNEQFFGPGTRLTVL.

This clonotype was observed many times. V is TRBV29-1 and J is TRBJ2-3, with TRBD2 as a possible D gene (5 bases). This CDR3 has 14 amino acids. The ends were cut back, 5 bases at V and 0 bases at J, with 12 bases in the middle. Germline CDR1 is SQVTM and CDR2 is ANQGSEA. The CDR3 DNA reads as TGCAGCGTTCGTCTAGCATCTAGCACAGATACGCAGTATTTT. Translating it yields CSVRLASSTDTQYF.

The sample holds many counts of this clonotype. The gene calls are TRBV11-2 and TRBJ2-2, with D possibly called TRBD1 or TRBD2 (6 bases each). The length of the CDR3 is 14 residues. The V gene's germline CDR1 is SGHAT and CDR2 FQNNGV. V was shortened by 3 bases and J by 7 bases, with 12 bases between the two germline ends. This CDR3 reads CASSFRGQNGELFF. CDR3 bases: TGTGCCAGCAGCTTCCGGGGGCAGAACGGGGAGCTGTTTTTT.

This clonotype was counted a single time. This chain connects TRBV7-6 to TRBJ1-5; the match to TRBD1 covers 8 bases. This CDR3 region has 14 residues. Trimming cost V 6 bases and J 5 bases; bases outside gene matches: 6. The germline V gene has CDR1 SGHVS and CDR2 FNYEAQ. The CDR3 sequence: CASRRTGKDQPQHF. CDR3 DNA sequence: TGTGCCAGCAGGAGGACAGGGAAGGATCAGCCCCAGCATTTT.

In its sample, this clonotype was seen many times. This sequence joins TRBV20-1 and TRBJ2-1, with TRBD2 as a possible D gene (6 bases). Trimming shortened V by 0 bases and J by 8 bases, and 29 bases separated the two germline ends. Germline lookup yields CDR1 DFQATT and CDR2 SNEGSKA (reference sequence). CDR3 length equals 19 residues. Written as DNA, the CDR3 is TGCAGTGCTAGAGACCCTCTGTATGGGCGGGACCCAGCTAGGGATGAGCAGTTCTTC. Encoded protein: CSARDPLYGRDPARDEQFF.

This clonotype was recorded many times. This chain joins TRBV12-3 or TRBV12-4 and TRBJ2-4; no clear D gene. V lost 6 bases and J lost 0, with 9 bases in between. This CDR3 has 14 amino acids. CDR3 sequence reads: CASSQAIAKNIQYF. DNA of the CDR3: TGTGCCAGCAGCCAGGCTATAGCCAAAAACATTCAGTACTTC.

The chain combines TRBV6-5 with TRBJ1-5; D is possibly TRBD1 (5 bases). CDR1 and CDR2 (germline): MNHEY, SVGAGI. The CDR3 totals 14 residues. With 6 bases removed from V and 2 bases from J, the gap between germline ends came to 11 bases. The CDR3 region is CASSPGTGNQPQHF. CDR3 nucleotides: TGTGCCAGCAGCCCCGGGACCGGCAATCAGCCCCAGCATTTT.

This clonotype has ten or more counts. This sequence joins TRBV11-2 and TRBJ1-4; weak D call: TRBD1 (5 bases). Germline V gene lookup returns CDR1 SGHAT and CDR2 FQNNGV. Trimming took 4 bases from V and 2 from J, leaving 11 bases between them. The CDR3 runs to 15 residues. CDR3 coding DNA: TGTGCCAGCAGCTCTCGGGACGGCACTAATGAAAAACTGTTTTTT. Encoded protein: CASSSRDGTNEKLFF. The variable domain in full, with the rest retrieved from reference TRBV11-2 and TRBJ1-4, is EAGVAQSPRYKIIEKRQSVAFWCNPISGHATLYWYQQILGQGPKLLIQFQNNGVVDDSQLPKDRFSAERLKGVDSTLKIQPAKLEDSAVYLCASSSRDGTNEKLFFGSGTQLSVL.

The rearrangement joins TRBV20-1 to TRBJ2-7; 9 bases agree with TRBD2. Trimming removed 5 bases from V and 4 bases from J; junction bases left unmatched: 12. The CDR3 has 15 amino acids. Germline CDR1 is DFQATT and CDR2 is SNEGSKA (reference sequence). For the CDR3, the DNA is TGCAGTGCTCCCCGGCGTGGTAGCGGGAGATACGAGCAGTACTTC. This encodes CSAPRRGSGRYEQYF.

A remark on this clonotype: Compared with germline, one end of the junction differs, possibly owing to a read error. V gene TRBV6-1 combines with J gene TRBJ1-6; 9 nucleotides align to TRBD1. Looked up from germline, CDR1 is MNHNS and CDR2 is SASEGT. The CDR3 extends over 15 amino acids. CDR3 bases: TGTGCCGGCAGACAGGGGGTTGATAATAATTCACCCCTCCACTTT. It is translated as CAGRQGVDNNSPLHF.

This clonotype was observed a few times. V gene TRBV18 combines with J gene TRBJ1-5; TRBD1 matches 8 bases. This CDR3 has 15 amino acids. Germline V CDR1 and CDR2: KGHSH, LQKENI. The trim removed 3 bases at V and 2 bases at J, leaving 3 bases unmatched. As DNA, the CDR3 is TGTGCCAGCTCACCTCCGGGACAGGGCAATCAGCCCCAGCATTTT. Translation: CASSPPGQGNQPQHF. The full variable domain, with the rest looked up from reference TRBV18 and TRBJ1-5, is NAGVMQNPRHLVRRRGQEARLRCSPMKGHSHVYWYRQLPEEGLKFMVYLQKENIIDESGMPKERFSAEFPKEGPSILRIQQVVRGDSAAYFCASSPPGQGNQPQHFGDGTRLSIL.

CDR3 loop: CASSLEAGSYGYTF. The CDR3 bases are TGCGCCAGCAGCTTGGAAGCAGGATCCTATGGCTACACCTTC. The genes are TRBV5-1 and TRBJ1-2, with D hard to call. Trimming took off 0 bases at V and 4 bases at J, with 10 bases between the two ends. The CDR3 extends over 14 amino acids. Germline CDR1 is SGHRS and CDR2 is YFSETQ.